The 12 T cell receptor beta chains given below trace back to one sample, sequenced in a study of T cells in localized non-small cell lung cancer. Here immunoSEQ multiplex PCR was the method, and the copy in TCRdb shows in-frame clones only, minus some. The sample consists of roughly 34,000 clones, 87% of them appearing once. The material sequenced was peripheral blood mononuclear cells, taken before any cancer treatment. These receptors were collected from a man between 40 and 70 years old with stage III lung adenocarcinoma.

The chain recombines TRBV19 with TRBJ1-1; maybe TRBD1 (5 bases). Trimming removed 1 base at V and 1 base at J, with 10 bases between. The CDR3 loop spans 15 amino acids. From germline, CDR1 is LNHDA and CDR2 SQIVND (reference sequence). As DNA, the CDR3 is TGTGCCAGTAGTATAGTCAGACAGACGAACACTGAAGCTTTCTTT. Its translation: CASSIVRQTNTEAFF.

The V call is TRBV7-8, the J call TRBJ1-1, with unresolved D. The CDR3 is made up of 13 amino acids. V dropped 5 bases and J dropped 3 bases, with 10 bases sitting between them. From germline, CDR1 is SGHVS and CDR2 FQNEAQ. CDR3 sequence (DNA): TGTGCCAGCAGCCAGTTTGCGGACACTGAAGCTTTCTTT. Its translation: CASSQFADTEAFF.

The chain employs TRBV9 and TRBJ2-2, with 10 nucleotides matching TRBD1. The germline CDR1 and CDR2 sequences are SGDLS and YYNGEE. The CDR3 is 16 amino acids. The junction had 9 bases not matched to a gene; V was cut back by 1 base and J by 9 bases. The CDR3 DNA sequence: TGTGCCAGCAGCGTAACGGACAGGGGGTTCGAAAGGGAGCTGTTTTTT. It specifies CASSVTDRGFERELFF.

This clone appeared a single time. The chain links TRBV5-1 to TRBJ1-1; D is unclear. From germline, CDR1 is SGHRS and CDR2 YFSETQ. The V gene lost 0 bases and the J gene lost 0 bases, with 9 bases spanning the gap. The CDR3 spans 15 residues. CDR3 amino acids: CASSLEEGMNTEAFF. The CDR3 nucleotides read TGCGCCAGCAGCTTGGAAGAGGGAATGAACACTGAAGCTTTCTTT.

The genes are TRBV5-4 and TRBJ1-6; D ambiguous. The CDR3 runs to 15 residues. Germline CDR1 and CDR2: SGHNT and YYREEE (reference sequence). V was cut by 4 bases and J by 5 bases, with 13 bases left in between. The CDR3 DNA reads TGTGCCAGCAGCGGCGAGTGGACCAATAATTCACCCCTCCACTTT. Its translation: CASSGEWTNNSPLHF.

The V gene is TRBV18, the J gene TRBJ2-5; no clear D. CDR1 and CDR2 (germline): KGHSH, LQKENI. The CDR3 sequence is 13 residues long. The V gene lost 0 bases and the J gene lost 1 base, with 3 bases spanning the gap. The CDR3 reads CASSPPTQETQYF. The CDR3 nucleotides read TGTGCCAGCTCACCACCAACCCAAGAGACCCAGTACTTC.

J is TRBJ1-6 and V is TRBV7-3; D might be TRBD1 (6 bases). CDR3 length equals 15 residues. CDR1 SGHTA and CDR2 FQGTGA come from the germline V gene. Trimming removed 5 bases at V and 10 bases at J, with 18 bases between. CDR3 bases: TGTGCCAGCAGCCTGAATACAGGGTTTAGATCACCCCTCCACTTT. It codes for CASSLNTGFRSPLHF.

This rearrangement joins TRBV6-5 to TRBJ1-2; D perhaps matches TRBD1 (5 bases). Trimming pared 6 bases from V and 7 bases from J, leaving 18 bases between. The CDR3 is made up of 14 amino acids. Germline values: CDR1 MNHEY, CDR2 SVGAGI. This CDR3 is CASRGTWRGSGYTF. The CDR3 coding sequence is TGTGCCAGCAGGGGTACCTGGCGGGGCAGTGGCTACACCTTC.

This chain links TRBV12-5 with TRBJ1-5, with 9 bases fitting TRBD1. Germline-derived CDR1 and CDR2 are LGHNT and FRNRAP. The CDR3 consists of 16 residues. Trimming took 0 bases from V and 6 from J; bases not matched to a gene: 6. The CDR3 loop is CASGLVGQGQTQPQHF. DNA for the CDR3: TGTGCTAGTGGTTTGGTCGGACAGGGGCAGACTCAGCCCCAGCATTTT.

The chain recombines TRBV4-3 with TRBJ2-5, with a possible D match to TRBD1 (6 bases). Trimming took 1 base from V and 4 from J, leaving 16 bases between them. This CDR3 is built from 16 residues. CDR1 and CDR2 from the germline V gene are LGHNA and YSLEER. The CDR3 nucleotides read TGCGCCAGCAGCCAAGGGAGTGGGGTAGGGGGAGAGACCCAGTACTTC. Amino acid sequence: CASSQGSGVGGETQYF.

CDR3 DNA sequence: TGTGCCAGCAGCCTCAGGGGGGAGACCCAGCATTTT. Translation: CASSLRGETQHF. This chain connects TRBV7-9 to TRBJ1-5, with 7 nucleotides matching TRBD1. The V gene end was trimmed by 5 bases and the J gene end by 11 bases; junction bases not matched to a gene: 6. This CDR3 contains 12 residues. Germline loops: CDR1 SEHNR, CDR2 FQNEAQ (reference sequence).

This sequence joins TRBV20-1 and TRBJ2-3; D not resolved. The CDR3 contains 11 residues. CDR1 DFQATT and CDR2 SNEGSKA come from the germline V gene (reference sequence). V was cut by 3 bases and J by 6 bases, with 7 bases left in between. The CDR3 DNA reads TGCAGTGCTAGGGCGGCTGATACGCAGTATTTT. Residues: CSARAADTQYF.